This TCR beta chain was recorded in a study of post-analysis software for immune sequencing data. This clonotype was seen a single time. Carried by the TCR beta cDNA libraries were unique molecular identifiers. One entry per CDR3 protein, called by TCRdb with MiXCR from the PCR reads. The repertoire holds a few hundred thousand distinct CDR3 sequences, with nearly 45% as singletons. This receptor was obtained from a girl between 5 and 17 years old with multiple sclerosis. Sequencing input: blood.

The CDR3 protein is CASSRPGFVNEQYF. As DNA, the CDR3 is TGTGCCAGCAGTCGACCCGGATTTGTCAACGAGCAGTACTTC. The chain links TRBV6-2 or TRBV6-3 to TRBJ2-5, with D unclear. The J call may be incorrect, as the DNA end agrees better with TRBJ2-7. Looked up from germline, CDR1 is MNHEY and CDR2 is SVGEGT. The CDR3 extends over 14 amino acids.